The sequence of this TCR beta chain was determined in a study of patients and donors after allogeneic stem cell transplantation. The CDR3 spans 13 residues. V lost 6 bases, J lost 9 bases, and 8 bases stayed unmatched. CDR1 is SQVTM and CDR2 is ANQGSEA in the germline V gene. TCRdb re-called the RT-PCR reads through MiXCR, storing one row per CDR3 protein. The table lists about 110,000 distinct CDR3 sequences, around 33% of them singletons. This clonotype came up a few times. The chain joins TRBV29-1 to TRBJ2-1, with 10 nucleotides matching TRBD1. The TCR was taken from a human donor who was either an allogeneic HSCT recipient or a stem cell or donor lymphocyte infusion donor (not recorded which). It is not recorded whose cells these are; they may come from a transplant donor. Specimen: blood, either unsorted or a sorted T cell fraction (not recorded which). The CDR3 DNA is TGCAGCGTCGGACAGGGGGTAGGTCTTGAGCAGTTCTTC. This gives the protein CSVGQGVGLEQFF.